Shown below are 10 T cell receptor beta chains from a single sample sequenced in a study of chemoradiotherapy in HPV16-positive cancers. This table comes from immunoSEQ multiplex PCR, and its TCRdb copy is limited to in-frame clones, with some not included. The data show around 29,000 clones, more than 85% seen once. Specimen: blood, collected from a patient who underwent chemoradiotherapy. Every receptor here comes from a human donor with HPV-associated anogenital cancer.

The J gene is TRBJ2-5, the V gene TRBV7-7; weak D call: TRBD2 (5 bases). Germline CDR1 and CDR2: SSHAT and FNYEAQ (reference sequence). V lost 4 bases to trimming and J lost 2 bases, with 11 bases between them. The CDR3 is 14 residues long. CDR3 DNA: TGTGCCAGCAGCTCCAACTCGGGACAAGAGACCCAGTACTTC. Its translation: CASSSNSGQETQYF.

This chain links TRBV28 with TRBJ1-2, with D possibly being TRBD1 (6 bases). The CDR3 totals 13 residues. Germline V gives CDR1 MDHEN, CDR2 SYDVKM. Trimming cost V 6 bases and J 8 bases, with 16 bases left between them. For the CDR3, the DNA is TGTGCCAGCAGACCCGACAGGACGCGGGGCTACACCTTC. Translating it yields CASRPDRTRGYTF.

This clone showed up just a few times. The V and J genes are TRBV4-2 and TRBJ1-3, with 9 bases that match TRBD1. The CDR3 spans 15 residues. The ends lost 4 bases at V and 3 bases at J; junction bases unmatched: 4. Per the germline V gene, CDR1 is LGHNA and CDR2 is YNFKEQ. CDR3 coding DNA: TGTGCCAGCAGCCCACAGGGGGCTTATGGAAACACCATATATTTT. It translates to CASSPQGAYGNTIYF.

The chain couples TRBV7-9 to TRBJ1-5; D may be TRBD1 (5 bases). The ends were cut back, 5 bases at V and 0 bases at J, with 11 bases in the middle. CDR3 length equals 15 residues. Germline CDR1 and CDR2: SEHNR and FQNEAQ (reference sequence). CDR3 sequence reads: CASSDTGHSNQPQHF. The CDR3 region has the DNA TGTGCCAGCAGCGATACAGGCCATAGCAATCAGCCCCAGCATTTT.

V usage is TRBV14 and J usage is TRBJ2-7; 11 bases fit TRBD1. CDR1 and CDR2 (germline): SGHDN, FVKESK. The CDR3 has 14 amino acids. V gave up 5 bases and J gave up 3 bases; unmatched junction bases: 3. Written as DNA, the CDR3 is TGTGCCAGCAGCTACGGGACAGGGGGCTACGAGCAGTACTTC. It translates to CASSYGTGGYEQYF. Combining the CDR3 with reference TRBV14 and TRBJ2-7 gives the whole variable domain EAGVTQFPSHSVIEKGQTVTLRCDPISGHDNLYWYRRVMGKEIKFLLHFVKESKQDESGMPNNRFLAERTGGTYSTLKVQPAELEDSGVYFCASSYGTGGYEQYFGPGTRLTVT.

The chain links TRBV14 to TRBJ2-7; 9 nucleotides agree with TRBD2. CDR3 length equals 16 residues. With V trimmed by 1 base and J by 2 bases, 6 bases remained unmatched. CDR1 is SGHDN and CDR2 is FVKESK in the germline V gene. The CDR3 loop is CASSQVVAGVTYEQYF. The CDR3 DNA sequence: TGTGCCAGCAGCCAAGTTGTAGCGGGAGTAACCTACGAGCAGTACTTC.

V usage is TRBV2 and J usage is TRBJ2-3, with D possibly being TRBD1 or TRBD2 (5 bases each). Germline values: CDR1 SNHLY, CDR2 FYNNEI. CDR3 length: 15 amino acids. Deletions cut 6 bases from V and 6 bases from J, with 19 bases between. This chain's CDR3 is CASSGPGRHFDTQYF. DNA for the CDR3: TGTGCCAGCAGCGGCCCGGGACGCCATTTCGATACGCAGTATTTT.

This CDR3 is CASRSWETEAFF. The CDR3 nucleotides read TGTGCCAGCAGGAGTTGGGAAACTGAAGCTTTCTTT. V and J are TRBV27 and TRBJ1-1; no clear D gene. The CDR3 sequence is 12 residues long. Deletions cut 6 bases from V and 5 bases from J, with 10 bases between. The germline gives CDR1 MNHEY, CDR2 SMNVEV (reference sequence).

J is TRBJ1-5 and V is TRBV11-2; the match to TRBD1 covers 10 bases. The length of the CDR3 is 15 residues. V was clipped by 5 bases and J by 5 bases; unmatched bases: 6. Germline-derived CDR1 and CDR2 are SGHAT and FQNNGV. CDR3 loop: CASSRGTGADQPQHF. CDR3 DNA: TGTGCCAGCAGCCGAGGGACAGGGGCCGATCAGCCCCAGCATTTT.

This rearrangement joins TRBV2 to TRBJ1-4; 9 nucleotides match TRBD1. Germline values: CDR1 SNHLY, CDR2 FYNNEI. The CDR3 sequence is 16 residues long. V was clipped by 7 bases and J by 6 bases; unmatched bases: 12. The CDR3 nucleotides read TGTGCCAGCAACCTGTTCTGGGACAGGGAATATGAAAAACTGTTTTTT. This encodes CASNLFWDREYEKLFF.